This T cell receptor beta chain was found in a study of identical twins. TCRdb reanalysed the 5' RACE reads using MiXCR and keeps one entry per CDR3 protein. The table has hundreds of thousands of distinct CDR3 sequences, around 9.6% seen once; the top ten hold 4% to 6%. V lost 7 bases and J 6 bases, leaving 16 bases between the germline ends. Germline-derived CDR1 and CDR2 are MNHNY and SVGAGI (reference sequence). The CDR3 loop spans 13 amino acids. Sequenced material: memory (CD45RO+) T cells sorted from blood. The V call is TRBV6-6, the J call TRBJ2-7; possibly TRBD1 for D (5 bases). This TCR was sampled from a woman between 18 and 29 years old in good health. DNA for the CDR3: TGTGCCAGCATCGACAGCCGAGGCCTCGAGCAGTACTTC. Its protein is CASIDSRGLEQYF.